This TCR beta chain was captured in a study of human T cells and chemical hapten exposure. Study results and caveats: TCRs exceeding a frequency of 1 in 1000 stayed unchanged under DPC sensitization. Versus controls, significantly more large CDR3 similarity clusters arose from expanded TCRs.

TCRdb reprocessed the RACE reads with MiXCR, giving one entry per CDR3 protein. The sample yields 190,000 or so distinct CDR3 sequences, 25% to 35% seen once. This clonotype was seen a handful of times. The antigen is not known. The CDR3 runs to 14 residues. Germline V gives CDR1 SGHRS, CDR2 YFSETQ. Trimming left V 7 bases short and J 1 base short, with 14 bases between. Time point here: pre-sensitization, week 0. Treatment indicated: therapeutic diphenylcyclopropenone sensitization with weekly scalp DPC. Sequenced here: whole blood, sampled in connection with sensitization to the hapten diphenylcyclopropenone (DPC). The rearrangement uses TRBV5-1 and TRBJ2-5; D is ambiguous. The origin of this receptor is a woman aged 25 to 45 with alopecia areata. Some clones in this sample may be carry-over from other donors' samples. CDR3 in amino acids: CASARGDSQETQYF. In nucleotides, the CDR3 is TGCGCCAGCGCCCGCGGCGACTCCCAAGAGACCCAGTACTTC.